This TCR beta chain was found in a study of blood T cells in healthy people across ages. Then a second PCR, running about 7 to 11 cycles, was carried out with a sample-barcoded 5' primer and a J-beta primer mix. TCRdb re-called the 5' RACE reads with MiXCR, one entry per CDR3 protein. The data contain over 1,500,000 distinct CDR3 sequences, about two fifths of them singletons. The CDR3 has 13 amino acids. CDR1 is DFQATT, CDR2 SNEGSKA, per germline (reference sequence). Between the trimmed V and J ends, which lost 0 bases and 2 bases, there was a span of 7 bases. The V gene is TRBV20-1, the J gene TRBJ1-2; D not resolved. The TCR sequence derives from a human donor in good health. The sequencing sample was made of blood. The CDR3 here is CSARDRHNYGYTF. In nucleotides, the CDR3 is TGCAGTGCTAGAGACCGACACAACTATGGCTACACCTTC.